The next 21 T cell receptor beta chains were all read from a single sample in a study of T cell responses to AZD1222 COVID-19 vaccine. Repertoires were generated with immunoSEQ multiplex PCR, while TCRdb's copy carries only in-frame clones and drops some. The profile covers over 100,000 clones, with about 82% appearing a single time and around 8% taken by the ten largest. The sample consisted of peripheral blood, taken 28 days after the second dose of the MenACWY control vaccine. Source of these receptors: an adult who received the MenACWY meningococcal vaccine as a control.

The rearrangement joins TRBV12-5 to TRBJ1-1; no clear D. Germline V gene data show CDR1 as LGHNT and CDR2 as FRNRAP. Trimming took off 6 bases at V and 0 bases at J, with 14 bases between the two ends. The CDR3 loop spans 15 amino acids. CDR3 in amino acids: CASGSDGSMNTEAFF. In DNA, the CDR3 is TGTGCTAGTGGCTCTGACGGCTCGATGAACACTGAAGCTTTCTTT.

This clone was counted between two and nine times. The genes are TRBV27 and TRBJ2-2; D perhaps matches TRBD2 (7 bases). The CDR3 totals 20 residues. V lost 8 bases and J lost 0, with 28 bases in between. From germline, CDR1 is MNHEY and CDR2 SMNVEV (reference sequence). CDR3 in amino acids: CASLDVGGALVSPNTGELFF. Written as DNA, the CDR3 is TGTGCCAGCCTCGACGTGGGGGGGGCTTTGGTCTCACCGAACACCGGGGAGCTGTTTTTT.

For this clone: An end of the junction differs from the germline gene, which may be a read error. The rearrangement uses TRBV14 and TRBJ1-1, with unresolved D. CDR1 is SGHDN, CDR2 FVKESK, per germline. The CDR3 consists of 13 residues. The CDR3 sequence is CASSRQDRATILF. In nucleotides, the CDR3 is TGTGCCAGCAGCCGCCAAGACCGGGCCACGATCCTCTTT.

The chain uses TRBV24-1 and TRBJ1-4; 10 bases are shared with TRBD1. CDR3 size: 16 residues. CDR1 is KGHDR and CDR2 is SFDVKD in the germline V gene. V gave up 2 bases and J gave up 7 bases; unmatched junction bases: 6. The CDR3 DNA reads as TGTGCCACCAGTGATTCCCGACAGGGGGCCGCTGAAAAACTGTTTTTT. Translation: CATSDSRQGAAEKLFF.

This chain connects TRBV5-5 to TRBJ2-6; weak D call: TRBD1 (5 bases). The CDR3 spans 15 residues. The germline V gene has CDR1 SGHKS and CDR2 YYEKEE (reference sequence). V gave up 0 bases and J gave up 2 bases, with 6 bases separating them. CDR3: CASSLEGTGANVLTF. In nucleotides, the CDR3 is TGTGCCAGCAGCTTGGAGGGGACTGGGGCCAACGTCCTGACTTTC.

V usage is TRBV7-2 and J usage is TRBJ2-1; D remains ambiguous. The germline V gene encodes CDR1 SGHTA and CDR2 FQGNSA. This CDR3 comprises 12 residues. The V and J ends lost 8 bases and 1 base respectively, with 6 bases between them. The CDR3 region is CASGVSYNEQFF. CDR3 bases: TGTGCCAGCGGGGTATCCTACAATGAGCAGTTCTTC.

The chain employs TRBV5-1 and TRBJ2-7; TRBD2 agrees at 11 bases. This CDR3 has 15 residues. With V trimmed by 3 bases and J by 2 bases, 4 bases remained unmatched. CDR1 is SGHRS and CDR2 is YFSETQ in the germline V gene. CDR3 nucleotide sequence: TGCGCCAGCAGCTCACTAGCGGGAGAAACCTACGAGCAGTACTTC. It translates to CASSSLAGETYEQYF.

The chain couples TRBV12-3 or TRBV12-4 to TRBJ1-5; D uncertain. The CDR3 sequence is 13 residues long. Trimming cost V 7 bases and J 4 bases, with 11 bases left between them. The CDR3 spells CASTPGWNQPQHF. DNA of the CDR3: TGTGCCAGCACCCCTGGGTGGAATCAGCCCCAGCATTTT.

The V gene is TRBV7-9, the J gene TRBJ1-2; D is possibly TRBD1 (5 bases). CDR3 length: 12 amino acids. The ends were cut back, 4 bases at V and 11 bases at J, with 14 bases in the middle. Germline V CDR1 and CDR2: SEHNR, FQNEAQ (reference sequence). The CDR3 DNA reads as TGTGCCAGCAGCTCCGAACGGGGCCTATACACCTTC. Protein product: CASSSERGLYTF.

This chain uses TRBV28 with TRBJ1-1; D unclear. The germline V gene has CDR1 MDHEN and CDR2 SYDVKM. V lost 6 bases and J lost 2, with 16 bases in between. The CDR3 sequence is 15 residues long. CDR3 in amino acids: CASRTRALGNTEAFF. The CDR3 coding sequence is TGTGCCAGCAGGACCCGGGCCTTAGGAAACACTGAAGCTTTCTTT. The full variable domain, rest sourced from reference TRBV28 and TRBJ1-1, is DVKVTQSSRYLVKRTGEKVFLECVQDMDHENMFWYRQDPGLGLRLIYFSYDVKMKEKGDIPEGYSVSREKKERFSLILESASTNQTSMYLCASRTRALGNTEAFFGQGTRLTVV.

The chain joins TRBV29-1 to TRBJ2-2; TRBD1 aligns across 7 bases. Germline V gives CDR1 SQVTM, CDR2 ANQGSEA. This CDR3 region has 13 residues. The trim removed 7 bases at V and 6 bases at J, leaving 8 bases unmatched. The CDR3 DNA reads as TGCAGCGCCCAGGGGGTGAGGTCCGGGGAGCTGTTTTTT. Its translation: CSAQGVRSGELFF.

The genes are TRBV7-5 and TRBJ1-1; no DNA check was done on the table's D call, TRBD1. TRBV7-5 is recorded as a pseudogene. The CDR3 loop spans 14 amino acids. The CDR3 sequence is CVRSLVRDSAEAFF. The CDR3 DNA reads as TGTGTCAGAAGCTTAGTTCGGGACAGTGCCGAAGCTTTCTTT.

This chain joins TRBV5-1 and TRBJ2-3; 7 nucleotides match TRBD2. Germline values: CDR1 SGHRS, CDR2 YFSETQ. With V trimmed by 1 base and J by 0 bases, 11 bases remained unmatched. The CDR3 loop spans 18 amino acids. The CDR3 spells CASSLQGEGRYSTDTQYF. As DNA, the CDR3 is TGCGCCAGCAGCTTGCAAGGGGAGGGGAGGTACAGCACAGATACGCAGTATTTT.

There are a few counts of this clone. This chain links TRBV21-1 with TRBJ1-1; TRBD1 is taken as the D call from the table, unchecked against the DNA. TRBV21-1 is designated a pseudogene. The CDR3 sequence is 16 residues long. CDR3 sequence: CASSQNRGQGNTEAFF. In nucleotides, the CDR3 is TGTGCCAGCAGCCAAAATCGAGGACAGGGGAACACTGAAGCTTTCTTT.

This CDR3 reads CASSHRTRTLYNEQFF. The DNA of the CDR3 is TGTGCCAGCAGCCACCGGACTCGAACCCTCTACAATGAGCAGTTCTTC. The V call is TRBV14, the J call TRBJ2-1, with D possibly TRBD2 on 5 matching bases. Germline V gene sequence: CDR1 SGHDN, CDR2 FVKESK. Trimming stripped 3 bases from V and 3 bases from J, with 15 bases between. CDR3 length: 16 residues. The full variable domain, completed using reference TRBV14 and TRBJ2-1, is EAGVTQFPSHSVIEKGQTVTLRCDPISGHDNLYWYRRVMGKEIKFLLHFVKESKQDESGMPNNRFLAERTGGTYSTLKVQPAELEDSGVYFCASSHRTRTLYNEQFFGPGTRLTVL.

This sequence joins TRBV2 and TRBJ2-3; 11 nucleotides match TRBD2. V lost 6 bases to trimming and J lost 1 base; unmatched junction nucleotides: 3. The CDR3 runs 15 residues. The germline V gene has CDR1 SNHLY and CDR2 FYNNEI. The CDR3 region is CASSLLAGGTDTQYF. The CDR3 DNA follows: TGTGCCAGCAGCCTACTAGCGGGGGGCACAGATACGCAGTATTTT.

V usage is TRBV7-2 and J usage is TRBJ1-2; D is possibly TRBD1 (5 bases). The germline CDR1 and CDR2 sequences are SGHTA and FQGNSA. Trimming cost V 2 bases and J 5 bases, with 15 bases left between them. The CDR3 is 15 residues long. CDR3 sequence (DNA): TGTGCCAGCAGCTTAACCCCAGGGATGAGGTATGGCTACACCTTC. It yields the protein CASSLTPGMRYGYTF.

The chain employs TRBV5-1 and TRBJ1-2; D not resolved. Germline CDR1 and CDR2: SGHRS and YFSETQ. This CDR3 contains 14 residues. Deletions cut 0 bases from V and 4 bases from J, with 10 bases between. This CDR3 reads CASSLGTGSYGYTF. CDR3 in DNA: TGCGCCAGCAGCTTGGGTACGGGGAGCTATGGCTACACCTTC.

This clone was observed a handful of times. This sequence joins TRBV5-4 and TRBJ2-7, with a possible D match to TRBD2 (6 bases). The V gene lost 0 bases and the J gene lost 5 bases, with 12 bases spanning the gap. The CDR3 totals 14 residues. Germline CDR1 is SGHNT and CDR2 is YYREEE (reference sequence). CDR3 coding DNA: TGTGCCAGCAGCTTGGAAGGGAGGTTCGACGAGCAGTACTTC. Protein: CASSLEGRFDEQYF.

This clone was recorded only once. The chain recombines TRBV6-5 with TRBJ1-5; unclear D gene. In germline, CDR1 is MNHEY, CDR2 SVGAGI. Between the trimmed V and J ends, which lost 4 bases and 3 bases, there was a span of 10 bases. This CDR3 is 14 amino acids long. The CDR3 loop is CASSSAGPNQPQHF. The CDR3 nucleotides are TGTGCCAGCAGTTCGGCAGGCCCCAATCAGCCCCAGCATTTT.

The chain links TRBV5-1 to TRBJ2-1; D may match TRBD1 or TRBD2 (5 bases each). CDR1 is SGHRS, CDR2 YFSETQ, per germline. This CDR3 has 14 amino acids. Between the trimmed V and J ends, which lost 0 bases and 10 bases, there was a span of 14 bases. This CDR3 is CASSLGSGYREQFF. Here the CDR3 DNA reads TGCGCCAGCAGCTTGGGATCGGGGTACAGGGAGCAGTTCTTC.